Listed here are 23 T cell receptor beta chains from one sample, sequenced in a study of shared clonotypes between healthy human individuals. Using immunoSEQ multiplex PCR, the repertoire was profiled, and TCRdb retains in-frame clones only, with some absent. The sample lists more than 2,000,000 clones; roughly 92% were seen once. Sequencing input: naive CD4+ T cells sorted from blood. Subset given: CD45RA+ positively selected. These receptors came from a young man in good health.

This clone appeared once. Other DNA sequences in this specimen translate into the identical CDR3. V is TRBV5-4 and J is TRBJ2-2; a possible D gene is TRBD1 (5 bases). From germline, CDR1 is SGHNT and CDR2 YYREEE (reference sequence). Trimming shortened V by 0 bases and J by 5 bases, and 14 bases separated the two germline ends. The CDR3 totals 16 residues. CDR3 coding DNA: TGTGCCAGCAGCTTGGGGGGCCAGGGAAGGACCGGGGAGCTGTTTTTT. Its protein product is CASSLGGQGRTGELFF.

This rearrangement joins TRBV7-3 to TRBJ2-1; D unresolved. V was clipped by 0 bases and J by 5 bases, with 8 bases between them. Germline loops: CDR1 SGHTA, CDR2 FQGTGA. This CDR3 spans 14 amino acids. The CDR3 protein is CASSLTRMDNEQFF. Written as DNA, the CDR3 is TGTGCCAGCAGCTTAACAAGGATGGACAATGAGCAGTTCTTC.

J is TRBJ1-2 and V is TRBV7-9; D is unresolved. The CDR3 has 14 residues. Germline V gives CDR1 SEHNR, CDR2 FQNEAQ (reference sequence). Trimming stripped 2 bases from V and 2 bases from J, with 9 bases between. CDR3: CASSLQAGNYGYTF. CDR3 nucleotide sequence: TGTGCCAGCAGCTTACAGGCCGGAAACTATGGCTACACCTTC. The variable domain in full, with the rest retrieved from reference TRBV7-9 and TRBJ1-2, is DTGVSQNPRHKITKRGQNVTFRCDPISEHNRLYWYRQTLGQGPEFLTYFQNEAQLEKSRLLSDRFSAERPKGSFSTLEIQRTEQGDSAMYLCASSLQAGNYGYTFGSGTRLTVV.

As regards this clone: Other DNA sequences from this sample encode an identical CDR3 as well. This rearrangement joins TRBV5-1 to TRBJ1-4; 9 nucleotides align to TRBD1. Unmatched junction bases numbered 2, after V lost 4 bases and J lost 4 bases. The CDR3 totals 14 residues. Germline CDR1 is SGHRS and CDR2 is YFSETQ. This CDR3 reads CASSRDRVNEKLFF. CDR3 nucleotides: TGCGCCAGCAGCCGGGACAGGGTTAATGAAAAACTGTTTTTT.

The chain has TRBV27 and TRBJ2-2; the D gene is possibly TRBD1 (7 bases). Germline CDR1 reads MNHEY; CDR2 reads SMNVEV (reference sequence). The ends were cut back, 7 bases at V and 4 bases at J, with 16 bases in the middle. This CDR3 contains 15 residues. This chain's CDR3 is CASNGGQNPTGELFF. In nucleotides, the CDR3 is TGTGCCAGCAACGGGGGACAGAACCCCACCGGGGAGCTGTTTTTT.

The gene calls are TRBV30 and TRBJ2-5, with TRBD1 matching 8 bases. The CDR3 consists of 17 residues. V shed 2 bases and J 4 bases; nucleotides not matched to a gene: 15. Germline CDR1 reads GTSNPN; CDR2 reads SVGIG (reference sequence). CDR3 sequence reads: CAWSISLVQGARETQYF. In DNA form, the CDR3 reads TGTGCCTGGAGTATCAGCCTCGTTCAGGGGGCCCGAGAGACCCAGTACTTC.

The chain joins TRBV9 to TRBJ2-3; 8 bases line up with TRBD2. CDR1 is SGDLS and CDR2 is YYNGEE in the germline V gene. V dropped 4 bases and J dropped 2; count of bases not matched to a gene: 9. This CDR3 region has 16 residues. CDR3 sequence (DNA): TGTGCCAGCAGCTTCAGGGCGGGGGGCTCCACAGATACGCAGTATTTT. Translation: CASSFRAGGSTDTQYF. Using reference TRBV9 and TRBJ2-3 for the parts outside the CDR3, the full variable domain is DSGVTQTPKHLITATGQRVTLRCSPRSGDLSVYWYQQSLDQGLQFLIQYYNGEERAKGNILERFSAQQFPDLHSELNLSSLELGDSALYFCASSFRAGGSTDTQYFGPGTRLTVL.

The chain combines TRBV5-5 with TRBJ2-7, with D perhaps TRBD1 (6 bases). Germline V CDR1 and CDR2: SGHKS, YYEKEE (reference sequence). Trimming took 1 base from V and 4 from J, leaving 9 bases between them. CDR3 length equals 13 residues. CDR3 region: CASSLYREYEQYF. DNA of the CDR3: TGTGCCAGCAGCTTGTACAGGGAGTACGAGCAGTACTTC. Filled out from reference TRBV5-5 and TRBJ2-7, the complete variable domain reads DAGVTQSPTHLIKTRGQQVTLRCSPISGHKSVSWYQQVLGQGPQFIFQYYEKEERGRGNFPDRFSARQFPNYSSELNVNALLLGDSALYLCASSLYREYEQYFGPGTRLTVT.

DNA of the CDR3: TGTGCCAGCTCACCATCGGGAGGGCAGGGCTTAATCCACGAGCAGTACTTC. It codes for CASSPSGGQGLIHEQYF. The chain combines TRBV18 with TRBJ2-7; the match to TRBD2 covers 8 bases. Looked up from germline, CDR1 is KGHSH and CDR2 is LQKENI. This CDR3 has 17 residues. J lost 5 bases, V lost 2 bases, and 14 bases had no gene match.

This chain links TRBV27 with TRBJ2-7; 9 positions match TRBD2. V lost 6 bases, J lost 5 bases, and 11 bases stayed unmatched. Per germline, CDR1 MNHEY and CDR2 SMNVEV (reference sequence). CDR3 length: 15 residues. CDR3 nucleotide sequence: TGTGCCAGCAGAACCTGGACTAGCGAGAGACACGAGCAGTACTTC. It translates to CASRTWTSERHEQYF.

The V call is TRBV7-2, the J call TRBJ1-6; TRBD1 is a possible D gene (5 bases). This CDR3 is 17 amino acids long. Germline V gene lookup returns CDR1 SGHTA and CDR2 FQGNSA. Trimming shortened V by 1 base and J by 0 bases, and 10 bases separated the two germline ends. In DNA form, the CDR3 reads TGTGCCAGCAGCTTAGGGGGCCAGAGCTCCTATAATTCACCCCTCCACTTT. Protein: CASSLGGQSSYNSPLHF.

The rearrangement joins TRBV2 to TRBJ1-1, with a weak D call TRBD1 (6 bases). Germline CDR1 reads SNHLY; CDR2 reads FYNNEI. The CDR3 length is 13 residues. V lost 5 bases, J lost 3 bases, and 10 bases lay in between. The chain's CDR3 is CASSTQGYTEAFF. In nucleotides, the CDR3 is TGTGCCAGCAGTACACAGGGTTACACTGAAGCTTTCTTT.

This clone was seen a few times. J is TRBJ1-1 and V is TRBV29-1; possible D gene TRBD1, 5 bases. Per germline, CDR1 SQVTM and CDR2 ANQGSEA. Deletions cut 6 bases from V and 4 bases from J, with 9 bases between. There are 11 residues in the CDR3. The CDR3 spells CSVRRATEAFF. CDR3 sequence (DNA): TGCAGCGTACGCAGGGCCACTGAAGCTTTCTTT. Filled out from reference TRBV29-1 and TRBJ1-1, the complete variable domain reads SAVISQKPSRDICQRGTSLTIQCQVDSQVTMMFWYRQQPGQSLTLIATANQGSEATYESGFVIDKFPISRPNLTFSTLTVSNMSPEDSSIYLCSVRRATEAFFGQGTRLTVV.

V and J are TRBV6-6 and TRBJ1-6, with a possible D match to TRBD1 (5 bases). Looked up from germline, CDR1 is MNHNY and CDR2 is SVGAGI (reference sequence). The V end was cut by 2 bases, the J end by 5 bases, with 10 bases between. This CDR3 is built from 15 residues. The CDR3, as DNA: TGTGCCAGCAGTTACCGACAGTCGGATAATTCACCCCTCCACTTT. It yields the protein CASSYRQSDNSPLHF.

This rearrangement joins TRBV11-2 to TRBJ2-3; D unclear. From germline, CDR1 is SGHAT and CDR2 FQNNGV. CDR3 length: 14 amino acids. V was shortened by 1 base and J by 2 bases, with 7 bases between the two germline ends. For the CDR3, the DNA is TGTGCCAGCAGCTTAGTCCTGAACACAGATACGCAGTATTTT. It is translated as CASSLVLNTDTQYF.

The J gene is TRBJ2-1, the V gene TRBV7-9, with D possibly being TRBD1 or TRBD2 (5 bases each). The germline V and J ends were trimmed by 5 bases and 7 bases, with 12 bases remaining between them. CDR3 length: 13 amino acids. CDR1 and CDR2 from the germline V gene are SEHNR and FQNEAQ (reference sequence). CDR3 sequence reads: CASSPGKGNEQFF. CDR3 in DNA: TGTGCCAGCAGCCCCGGGAAGGGGAATGAGCAGTTCTTC.

V is TRBV10-3 and J is TRBJ2-1; TRBD2 agrees at 8 bases. The trim removed 4 bases at V and 3 bases at J, leaving 14 bases unmatched. The germline V gene has CDR1 ENHRY and CDR2 SYGVKD. CDR3 length: 18 amino acids. The CDR3 DNA reads TGTGCCATCAGTGGGGGAGGTAGCGGGATGGAGGGCTACAATGAGCAGTTCTTC. It is translated as CAISGGGSGMEGYNEQFF.

The chain has TRBV19 and TRBJ2-7, with 11 bases aligning to TRBD1. This CDR3 comprises 13 residues. Trimming at V came to 6 bases and at J to 5 bases, leaving 3 bases not matched to a gene. In germline, CDR1 is LNHDA, CDR2 SQIVND (reference sequence). The CDR3 loop reads CASRRTGGNEQYF. The CDR3, as DNA: TGTGCCAGTAGAAGGACAGGGGGCAACGAGCAGTACTTC.

The gene calls are TRBV27 and TRBJ1-1; D gene unclear. Germline CDR1 reads MNHEY; CDR2 reads SMNVEV (reference sequence). The CDR3 has 13 residues. V was cut by 2 bases and J by 5 bases, with 9 bases left in between. As DNA, the CDR3 is TGTGCCAGCAGTTTAAGGGCGAGGACTGAAGCTTTCTTT. It is translated as CASSLRARTEAFF.

The chain recombines TRBV11-2 with TRBJ2-7; D is possibly TRBD1 (6 bases). V shed 2 bases and J shed 2 bases, with 10 bases lying between them. From germline, CDR1 is SGHAT and CDR2 FQNNGV. The CDR3 is 14 amino acids. The CDR3 here is CASSLQTGPYEQYF. In DNA form, the CDR3 reads TGTGCCAGCAGCTTACAGACAGGTCCCTACGAGCAGTACTTC.

The rearrangement uses TRBV19 and TRBJ2-1; 8 bases fit TRBD2. CDR1 LNHDA and CDR2 SQIVND come from the germline V gene (reference sequence). CDR3 length: 15 amino acids. The V and J ends lost 3 bases and 8 bases, in that order; junction bases with no gene match: 9. This CDR3 is CASSINTGGPYEQFF. The CDR3 DNA reads as TGTGCCAGTAGTATTAATACGGGAGGGCCCTATGAGCAGTTCTTC.

CDR3 loop: CASSIYNRDRASEQYF. The CDR3 DNA reads as TGTGCCAGTAGTATATATAATAGGGACAGGGCGAGTGAGCAGTACTTC. The J gene is TRBJ2-7, the V gene TRBV19; 9 bases fit TRBD1. V lost 2 bases and J lost 7; bases outside the gene matches: 12. Germline V lookup: CDR1 LNHDA, CDR2 SQIVND (reference sequence). The CDR3 consists of 16 residues.

The rearrangement links TRBV5-6 to TRBJ2-2, with D possibly TRBD2 on 6 matching bases. This CDR3 region has 15 residues. With 4 bases removed from V and 4 bases from J, the gap between germline ends came to 14 bases. The germline gives CDR1 SGHDT, CDR2 YYEEEE. The CDR3 DNA sequence: TGTGCCAGCAGCCGACGATCCGGGGGCACCGGGGAGCTGTTTTTT. Translating it yields CASSRRSGGTGELFF. Complete variable domain (other parts from reference TRBV5-6 and TRBJ2-2): DAGVTQSPTHLIKTRGQQVTLRCSPKSGHDTVSWYQQALGQGPQFIFQYYEEEERQRGNFPDRFSGHQFPNYSSELNVNALLLGDSALYLCASSRRSGGTGELFFGEGSRLTVL.